This is a list of T cell receptor beta chains from one sample in a study of T cell repertoires in cytomegalovirus infection. These receptors lack a known antigen. TCRdb re-called the reads with MiXCR, one entry per CDR3 protein. Of 370,000 or so distinct CDR3 sequences in the sample, 34% were seen once. The sample was cultured PBMCs, taken from culture after CMV antigen stimulation. The receptors here all came from a human donor in good health (CMV status not recorded). Some clones in this sample may be carry-over from other donors' samples. CDR3s include the opening cysteine and the closing phenylalanine or tryptophan. The D gene is left open where the match is weak. Expanded clones get a size class; other rows say once, few or many, or leave the size out.

TRBJ1-4	TRBV30	many	.	CAWTRKGETSEKLFF	TGTGCCTGGACTCGAAAGGGGGAAACGAGTGAAAAACTGTTTTTT
TRBJ1-2	TRBV4-3	.	TRBD1	CASSQAPTGADYGYTF	TGCGCCAGCAGCCAAGCCCCCACAGGGGCTGATTATGGCTACACCTTC
TRBJ1-5	TRBV6-6	few	.	CASSYSDPNQPQHF	TGTGCCAGCAGTTACTCCGACCCAAATCAGCCCCAGCATTTT
TRBJ2-5	TRBV11-2	.	TRBD2	CASSLVLAGYETQYF	TGTGCCAGCAGCTTAGTACTAGCGGGTTACGAGACCCAGTACTTC
TRBJ1-1	TRBV28	few	.	CASMEYMNTEAFF	TGTGCCAGCATGGAGTATATGAACACTGAAGCTTTCTTT
TRBJ2-1	TRBV5-4	.	TRBD1	CASSGGQGANNEQFF	TGTGCCAGCAGCGGGGGACAGGGGGCAAACAATGAGCAGTTCTTC
TRBJ1-2	TRBV6-5	.	.	CASMGARDGYTF	TGTGCCAGCATGGGTGCGAGAGATGGCTACACCTTC
TRBJ2-7	TRBV6-2/TRBV6-3	.	TRBD1	CASSYHGQAGYEQYF	TGTGCCAGCAGTTACCATGGACAGGCGGGCTACGAGCAGTACTTC
TRBJ1-3	TRBV7-2	few	TRBD1	CASTPGGGDTIYF	TGTGCCAGCACCCCAGGGGGTGGAGACACCATATATTTT
TRBJ2-5	TRBV12-3/TRBV12-4	.	TRBD2	CASSTAGGPETQYF	TGTGCCAGCAGTACAGCGGGAGGGCCAGAGACCCAGTACTTC
TRBJ1-2	TRBV5-1	.	.	CASSLNEGGYGYTF	TGCGCCAGCAGCTTGAATGAGGGGGGCTATGGCTACACCTTC
TRBJ2-1	TRBV7-2	few	TRBD2	CASSTVAGANEQFF	TGTGCCAGCAGTACGGTAGCGGGAGCGAATGAGCAGTTCTTC
TRBJ1-3	TRBV4-3	few	.	CASSQDARGSGNTIYF	TGCGCCAGCAGCCAAGACGCCAGGGGTTCGGGAAACACCATATATTTT
TRBJ2-7	TRBV12-3/TRBV12-4	many	.	CASSLRARSQPGYEQYF	TGTGCCAGCAGTTTAAGGGCCAGATCACAGCCGGGCTACGAGCAGTACTTC
TRBJ1-4	TRBV9	.	TRBD1	CASSVGQGQTTNEKLFF	TGTGCCAGCAGCGTAGGGCAGGGACAGACAACTAATGAAAAACTGTTTTTT
TRBJ2-1	TRBV12-3/TRBV12-4	few	TRBD2	CASSIAGSGNEQFF	TGTGCCAGCAGTATAGCGGGAAGTGGCAATGAGCAGTTCTTC
TRBJ1-5	TRBV28	.	.	CASSLQPQHF	TGTGCCAGCAGTTTACAGCCCCAGCATTTT
TRBJ2-7	TRBV30	few	TRBD2	CAWNAGAAYEQYF	TGTGCCTGGAACGCGGGAGCGGCCTACGAGCAGTACTTC
TRBJ2-2	TRBV5-1	many	TRBD1	CASSVDRPNTGELFF	TGCGCCAGCAGCGTGGACAGGCCTAACACCGGGGAGCTGTTTTTT
TRBJ1-3	TRBV7-3	few	.	CASSQQGSGAGNTIYF	TGTGCCAGCAGCCAACAGGGAAGTGGGGCTGGAAACACCATATATTTT
TRBJ2-1	TRBV12-3/TRBV12-4	few	TRBD2	CASSSAGGPLGEQFF	TGTGCCAGCAGTTCGGCGGGAGGGCCATTAGGTGAGCAGTTCTTC
TRBJ2-3	TRBV27	few	TRBD2	CASSSREGHKDTQYF	TGTGCCAGCAGTTCCCGGGAGGGCCATAAAGATACGCAGTATTTT
TRBJ1-2	TRBV19	many	.	CATVDPGLGYGYTF	TGTGCCACCGTGGATCCGGGTCTGGGCTATGGCTACACCTTC
TRBJ1-3	TRBV15	few	TRBD1	CATSRQGPGTGLVGNTIYF	TGTGCCACCAGCAGACAGGGCCCAGGGACAGGGCTGGTTGGAAACACCATATATTTT
TRBJ2-3	TRBV5-1	.	.	CASSPFPSTDTQYF	TGCGCCAGCAGCCCATTCCCTAGCACAGATACGCAGTATTTT
TRBJ2-1	TRBV10-3	.	.	CAISPGTPGYNEQFF	TGTGCCATCAGCCCCGGGACTCCCGGCTACAATGAGCAGTTCTTC
TRBJ1-1	TRBV7-9	.	.	CASSFSRDRAFF	TGTGCCAGCAGCTTCTCCCGGGATAGAGCTTTCTTT
TRBJ2-7	TRBV7-8	many	.	CASSLALRAVGSEQYF	TGTGCCAGCAGCTTAGCGCTGAGGGCGGTTGGGTCGGAGCAGTACTTC
TRBJ1-2	TRBV4-1	few	.	CASSQGGGYGYTF	TGCGCCAGCAGCCAAGGGGGTGGGTATGGCTACACCTTC
TRBJ1-2	TRBV28	few	.	CASSPTFNYGYTF	TGTGCCAGCAGTCCCACTTTTAACTATGGCTACACCTTC
TRBJ1-5	TRBV15	.	.	CATSRDLGMGAQHF	TGTGCCACCAGCAGAGATTTGGGGATGGGAGCCCAGCATTTT
TRBJ2-7	TRBV25-1	.	TRBD2	CATGLAGDEQYF	TGTGCCACGGGACTAGCGGGAGACGAGCAGTACTTC
TRBJ1-2	TRBV10-2	few	TRBD1	CATSDRTGLRSLTF	TGCGCCACCTCGGACCGGACAGGACTAAGGAGTCTTACCTTC
TRBJ2-4	TRBV6-6	.	.	CASSYSGVGTKNIQYF	TGTGCCAGCAGTTACTCAGGGGTCGGGACCAAAAACATTCAGTACTTC
TRBJ1-5	TRBV24-1	few	.	CATSAGWTQPQHF	TGTGCCACCAGTGCAGGGTGGACCCAGCCCCAGCATTTT
TRBJ1-5	TRBV7-2	.	TRBD1	CASSPGQGANQPQHF	TGTGCCAGCAGCCCGGGACAGGGGGCTAATCAGCCCCAGCATTTT
TRBJ2-1	TRBV27	.	TRBD1	CASRPLGQVENEQFF	TGTGCCAGCAGGCCTTTGGGACAGGTTGAGAATGAGCAGTTCTTC
TRBJ2-6	TRBV6-5	.	.	CASSYLVAGANVLTF	TGTGCCAGCAGTTACTTGGTGGCGGGGGCCAACGTCCTGACTTTC
TRBJ1-4	TRBV7-2	few	.	CASSFLGGSGEKLFF	TGTGCCAGCAGCTTTTTGGGGGGCTCGGGTGAAAAACTGTTTTTT
TRBJ2-1	TRBV19	.	TRBD2	CASSPLPRIAGVNEQFF	TGTGCCAGTAGTCCCCTACCCCGGATAGCGGGAGTTAATGAGCAGTTCTTC
TRBJ2-7	TRBV5-5	.	TRBD1	CASSLDRGKYEQYF	TGTGCCAGCAGCTTGGACAGGGGGAAATACGAGCAGTACTTC
TRBJ2-7	TRBV6-2/TRBV6-3	few	.	CASSYLAPGKSEQYF	TGTGCCAGCAGTTACCTGGCACCGGGCAAGTCCGAGCAGTACTTC
TRBJ1-5	TRBV15	.	TRBD1	CATSRDPGQRNQPQHF	TGTGCCACCAGCAGAGATCCGGGACAGCGCAATCAGCCCCAGCATTTT
TRBJ2-7	TRBV12-3/TRBV12-4	few	TRBD2	CASRLAGGTYEQYF	TGTGCCAGCAGATTAGCGGGAGGGACGTACGAGCAGTACTTC
TRBJ2-1	TRBV7-9	few	.	CASSLRDLVKNEQFF	TGTGCCAGCAGCTTACGGGACCTGGTGAAGAATGAGCAGTTCTTC
TRBJ2-7	TRBV28	once	TRBD1	CASSLGQHSYEQYF	TGTGCCAGCAGTCTGGGACAGCACTCCTACGAGCAGTACTTC
TRBJ2-1	TRBV27	.	TRBD2	CASISSGSSYNEQFF	TGTGCCAGCATATCAAGCGGGAGCTCCTACAATGAGCAGTTCTTC
TRBJ2-1	TRBV6-2/TRBV6-3	.	.	CASSPDRSTGLSYNEQFF	TGTGCCAGCAGTCCCGACCGTTCAACAGGGTTATCCTACAATGAGCAGTTCTTC
TRBJ2-1	TRBV5-6	.	TRBD2	CASSLRGLAEIYNEQFF	TGTGCCAGCAGCTTGCGGGGACTAGCGGAAATTTACAATGAGCAGTTCTTC
TRBJ2-7	TRBV5-4	.	.	CASSLEDSSYEQYF	TGTGCCAGCAGCTTGGAGGACAGCTCCTACGAGCAGTACTTC
TRBJ2-2	TRBV12-3/TRBV12-4	.	TRBD2	CASKILAALTGELFF	TGTGCCAGCAAGATTCTAGCGGCCCTTACCGGGGAGCTGTTTTTT
TRBJ1-1	TRBV7-2	many	.	CASSLGPVNTEAFF	TGTGCCAGCAGCTTAGGCCCGGTTAACACTGAAGCTTTCTTT
TRBJ1-4	TRBV7-2	many	.	CASSEDSTNEKLFF	TGTGCCAGCAGCGAGGATTCAACTAATGAAAAACTGTTTTTT